This T cell receptor (beta chain) was captured by sequencing in a study of T cells in lung cancer brain metastases (dated by TCRdb to 2016 to 2019). For the wider study: Of the 20 patients, 15 to 17 had a history of tobacco use, with a median of around 40 pack-years. A median interval of 348 days was observed between acquisition of the primary and brain metastasis specimens. Of the approximately 21 patients, under 19 received no interval therapy between resection of the primary and resection of the metastasis. Primary and metastatic specimens both had an average DNA integrity number of roughly 3.5, with no significant difference between the two sites. A median age at first diagnosis of around 58 years was recorded for the patients, of whom about 9 were male and around 12 were female. A cohort of roughly 20 patients was included, from whom 40 specimens were contributed, with one primary lung lesion and one brain metastasis obtained from each patient. The study compared TCR beta CDR3 repertoires of fully resected primary non-small cell lung cancers with those of paired brain metastases. Overall study results and their limits: DNA fragmentation in FFPE samples may have prevented retrieval of the complete infiltrating T cell repertoire. It was not possible to control for the effects of preoperative corticosteroids on T cell infiltration in brain metastases. Significantly fewer unique productive clones were found in brain metastases than in paired primaries (median around 1,400 versus 4,600). Most clones were lesion-specific, with limited overlap between paired lesions (mean Morisita index 0.23). The ten most abundant clones accounted for a significantly larger fraction of the repertoire in brain metastases than in primaries, which suggests clonal expansion.

This clone was seen once. What this receptor recognizes is not known. Base quality data are lacking; no much larger clone is found one base away. Between 2.24 and 4.92 ug genomic DNA was input per sample, with paired samples receiving equal DNA input. TCR beta libraries were built with the immunoSEQ hsTCRbeta Kit using multiplexed V and J gene primers in two PCR steps. Pooled libraries with positive and negative controls were sequenced on an Illumina MiSeq using a 100-cycle paired-end protocol. In the original analysis: The immunoSEQ vendor processed the raw data into normalized, annotated TCR beta repertoire reports. Richness was counted as unique clones by nucleotide sequence, and total richness was extrapolated with the iChao1 and Efron-Thisted estimators. To characterize and compare the paired lesions, the analysis used Pielou's evenness, Simpson's index, the proportional abundance of the top-ten clones, and the Morisita overlap index. Drawn from immuneACCESS, this table holds only the in-frame rearrangements with V and J called that TCRdb kept. Clones are partly lost; checked studies trace under half to an unresolved V gene and leave the rest unexplained. Clone size and V and J calls were adopted from that table, with D and trimming inferred from the DNA. The sample contains 5,000 or so clones, about nine tenths of them found a single time. Roughly 4% of the sample belongs to the ten largest clones.

From cysteine to phenylalanine, the CDR3 is 14 amino acids long. The CDR3 DNA has 42 bases and is translated from base 1. The germline V gene (reference sequence) sets CDR1 to SGHKS and CDR2 to YYEKEE. The junction shows trimming of 0 bases on V and 4 bases on J, plus 11 bases between the germline ends. Patients had resection for either synchronous oligometastatic disease or delayed recurrence of a solitary brain metastasis. To avoid including cancers other than NSCLC, any patient with a history of multiple malignancies was excluded. Using marked H&E slides as a guide, tumor areas were macrodissected from 4 or 5 unstained 10 um sections that had been deparaffinized. All specimens were fixed in formalin and embedded in paraffin (FFPE). The AllPrep DNA/RNA FFPE Kit was used for extraction of genomic DNA.

This sequence was found in a man aged 65 to 85 with non-small cell lung cancer. The sample comprised tumor tissue from the primary lung tumor. According to the study, the label for this sample's cell subset or site signals: primary lung cancer lesion. This receptor chain uses TRBV5-5 and TRBJ2-7; tentative D gene TRBD1, with 6 bases matching. In nucleotide form, the sequence is TGTGCCAGCAGCTTGGGTCTAGGGGGATACGAGCAGTACTTC. This yields the protein CASSLGLGGYEQYF.